This T cell receptor beta chain was obtained from a study of blood T cell repertoires in COVID-19. Sequenced by immunoSEQ multiplex PCR; TCRdb stores in-frame clones only, minus some. The data show 75,000 to 90,000 clones, about nine tenths seen once. Germline V gives CDR1 SGHDN, CDR2 FVKESK. Unmatched junction bases numbered 14, after V lost 1 base and J lost 2 bases. CDR3 length equals 19 residues. The sequencing sample was made of peripheral blood. The chain has TRBV14 and TRBJ2-3, with 8 positions matching TRBD2. The receptor comes from a woman in her 50s in a cohort sampled during active COVID-19. For the CDR3, the DNA is TGTGCCAGCAGCCAAGGGTACGGGGGGGCATTCAAGGACACAGATACGCAGTATTTT. This translates into CASSQGYGGAFKDTDTQYF. Together with reference TRBV14 and TRBJ2-3, the CDR3 gives the full variable domain: EAGVTQFPSHSVIEKGQTVTLRCDPISGHDNLYWYRRVMGKEIKFLLHFVKESKQDESGMPNNRFLAERTGGTYSTLKVQPAELEDSGVYFCASSQGYGGAFKDTDTQYFGPGTRLTVL.